These 25 T cell receptor beta chains came from one sample sequenced in a study of cytomegalovirus exposure and HLA in healthy donors. PCR was performed using 60 Vbeta and 13 Jbeta primers. The protocol was immunoSEQ multiplex PCR, while the TCRdb copy is restricted to in-frame clones and leaves out a portion. Recorded for this sample: 150,000 or so clones. The specimen was PBMCs. The receptor set was obtained from a young woman in good health and CMV-seronegative.

The rearrangement links TRBV19 to TRBJ2-3; possibly TRBD2 for D (5 bases). Germline V lookup: CDR1 LNHDA, CDR2 SQIVND (reference sequence). The CDR3 consists of 15 residues. V lost 2 bases, J lost 1 base, and 10 bases lay in between. CDR3 DNA sequence: TGTGCCAGTAGTATATACGGGGTGGGCACAGATACGCAGTATTTT. Protein product: CASSIYGVGTDTQYF.

Note on this clone: Its ends do not fully match the called genes, so a read error is possible. CDR3 amino acids: CASSPRGGGTDTQYF. CDR3 nucleotide sequence: TGTGCTAGCAGCCCCCGGGGGGGAGGCACAGATACGCAGTATTTT. The gene calls are TRBV7-7 and TRBJ2-3, with 8 bases identical to TRBD2. The CDR3 is made up of 15 amino acids. Germline V gene lookup returns CDR1 SSHAT and CDR2 FNYEAQ (reference sequence).

The CDR3 sequence is CASSLGGDGSTDTQYF. DNA of the CDR3: TGTGCCAGTAGTCTGGGGGGGGACGGTAGCACAGATACGCAGTATTTT. V gene TRBV19 combines with J gene TRBJ2-3, with 7 positions matching TRBD2. V gave up 5 bases and J gave up 0 bases; unmatched junction bases: 8. The CDR3 runs to 16 residues. The germline CDR1 and CDR2 sequences are LNHDA and SQIVND (reference sequence).

This CDR3 is CASSLGAGTGRYNSPLHF. CDR3 nucleotide sequence: TGTGCCAGCAGCTTAGGGGCTGGGACAGGGCGCTATAATTCACCCCTCCACTTT. This chain connects TRBV7-2 to TRBJ1-6; 9 bases are shared with TRBD1. Looked up from germline, CDR1 is SGHTA and CDR2 is FQGNSA. The J segment lost 3 bases and the V segment lost 1 base, leaving 7 bases of the junction unmatched. This CDR3 region has 18 residues. Complete variable domain (other parts from reference TRBV7-2 and TRBJ1-6): GAGVSQSPSNKVTEKGKDVELRCDPISGHTALYWYRQSLGQGLEFLIYFQGNSAPDKSGLPSDRFSAERTGGSVSTLTIQRTQQEDSAVYLCASSLGAGTGRYNSPLHFGNGTRLTVT.

The chain uses TRBV21-1 and TRBJ2-1; the tabulated D call, TRBD2, remains unverified against the DNA. TRBV21-1 has pseudogene status. This CDR3 has 17 residues. As DNA, the CDR3 is TGTGCCAGCAGCCAACGATACCCTAGCGGGAGGGCCAATGAGCAGTTCTTC. This encodes CASSQRYPSGRANEQFF.

This chain connects TRBV9 to TRBJ1-1; D is unclear. V was trimmed by 0 bases and J by 1 base, leaving 4 bases between them. This CDR3 has 13 amino acids. CDR1 and CDR2 (germline): SGDLS, YYNGEE. In DNA, the CDR3 is TGTGCCAGCAGCGTAGAACAGAACACTGAAGCTTTCTTT. Protein sequence: CASSVEQNTEAFF.

The CDR3 loop is CASSLNLGEPQHF. Written as DNA, the CDR3 is TGTGCCAGCAGCTTAAACCTAGGGGAGCCCCAGCATTTT. The chain carries TRBV7-7 and TRBJ1-5; possibly TRBD1 for D (5 bases). V lost 2 bases and J lost 8, with 10 bases in between. The CDR3 is 13 residues long. CDR1 and CDR2 from the germline V gene are SSHAT and FNYEAQ (reference sequence).

The chain links TRBV5-4 to TRBJ1-3, with TRBD1 matching 8 bases. Unmatched junction bases numbered 6, after V lost 3 bases and J lost 4 bases. The CDR3 extends over 15 amino acids. CDR1 and CDR2 (germline): SGHNT, YYREEE (reference sequence). For the CDR3, the DNA is TGTGCCAGCAGCTCCCCAGGGGGCTCAGGAAACACCATATATTTT. This sequence encodes CASSSPGGSGNTIYF.

The chain is built from TRBV4-1 and TRBJ1-1, with no clear D. V was clipped by 2 bases and J by 1 base, with 8 bases between them. The CDR3 is 14 residues long. Germline loops: CDR1 MGHRA, CDR2 YSYEKL. The chain's CDR3 is CASSQKEGNTEAFF. The CDR3 region has the DNA TGCGCCAGCAGCCAAAAGGAGGGGAACACTGAAGCTTTCTTT.

The chain's CDR3 is CSVEVETGIKNIQYF. The CDR3 region has the DNA TGCAGCGTTGAAGTGGAGACAGGGATCAAAAACATTCAGTACTTC. The gene calls are TRBV29-1 and TRBJ2-4; 7 nucleotides align to TRBD1. V trimming: 1 base; J trimming: 3 bases; junction bases outside the gene matches: 6. Germline V gene data show CDR1 as SQVTM and CDR2 as ANQGSEA. The CDR3 sequence is 15 residues long.

The chain couples TRBV5-4 to TRBJ2-3; perhaps TRBD2 as D (6 bases). The CDR3 covers 18 residues. Germline loops: CDR1 SGHNT, CDR2 YYREEE (reference sequence). V lost 2 bases, J lost 1 base, and 20 bases lay in between. CDR3 DNA: TGTGCCAGCAGCTTTGGGGCCATGAGGCGGGGACGCACAGATACGCAGTATTTT. It yields the protein CASSFGAMRRGRTDTQYF. Full variable domain (remainder filled in from reference TRBV5-4 and TRBJ2-3): ETGVTQSPTHLIKTRGQQVTLRCSSQSGHNTVSWYQQALGQGPQFIFQYYREEENGRGNFPPRFSGLQFPNYSSELNVNALELDDSALYLCASSFGAMRRGRTDTQYFGPGTRLTVL.

The rearrangement uses TRBV10-3 and TRBJ2-3, with D possibly being TRBD2 (5 bases). Trimming shortened V by 0 bases and J by 3 bases, and 7 bases separated the two germline ends. The CDR3 is 14 amino acids. Germline V gene data show CDR1 as ENHRY and CDR2 as SYGVKD. CDR3 region: CAISESEGTDTQYF. Written as DNA, the CDR3 is TGTGCCATCAGTGAGTCAGAGGGAACAGATACGCAGTATTTT.

The rearrangement links TRBV5-4 to TRBJ2-1; 14 bases align to TRBD2. This CDR3 spans 15 amino acids. With V trimmed by 4 bases and J by 7 bases, 4 bases remained unmatched. Germline V lookup: CDR1 SGHNT, CDR2 YYREEE (reference sequence). CDR3 nucleotide sequence: TGTGCCAGCAGCCGACTAGCGGGAGGGCCGAATGAGCAGTTCTTC. As protein: CASSRLAGGPNEQFF. Complete variable domain (other parts from reference TRBV5-4 and TRBJ2-1): ETGVTQSPTHLIKTRGQQVTLRCSSQSGHNTVSWYQQALGQGPQFIFQYYREEENGRGNFPPRFSGLQFPNYSSELNVNALELDDSALYLCASSRLAGGPNEQFFGPGTRLTVL.

Here the CDR3 reads CAISETSGVYEQYF. The DNA for the CDR3 is TGTGCCATCAGTGAAACTAGCGGAGTCTACGAGCAGTACTTC. This chain links TRBV10-3 with TRBJ2-7, with TRBD2 matching 8 bases. V lost 3 bases and J lost 3; bases outside the gene matches: 4. The germline gives CDR1 ENHRY, CDR2 SYGVKD. This CDR3 has 14 residues.

This chain links TRBV5-1 with TRBJ2-5, with a weak D call TRBD1 (6 bases). V lost 0 bases and J 4 bases, leaving 10 bases between the germline ends. Germline assignment: CDR1 SGHRS and CDR2 YFSETQ. The CDR3 runs to 14 residues. This chain's CDR3 is CASSLDLGGETQYF. The DNA for the CDR3 is TGCGCCAGCAGCTTGGATTTAGGGGGAGAGACCCAGTACTTC.

V gene TRBV5-5 combines with J gene TRBJ2-5; 7 bases line up with TRBD1. Trimming took 4 bases from V and 4 from J; bases not matched to a gene: 7. The CDR3 loop spans 14 amino acids. Germline V CDR1 and CDR2: SGHKS, YYEKEE (reference sequence). Written as DNA, the CDR3 is TGTGCCAGCAGCATATCGACAGGGCTAGAGACCCAGTACTTC. This sequence encodes CASSISTGLETQYF.

The chain couples TRBV6-5 to TRBJ1-6, with unresolved D. In germline, CDR1 is MNHEY, CDR2 SVGAGI. The CDR3 runs to 13 residues. Trimming pared 6 bases from V and 8 bases from J, leaving 11 bases between. The DNA for the CDR3 is TGTGCCAGCAGCCCCTTCGGAGATTCACCCCTCCACTTT. Protein product: CASSPFGDSPLHF.

The rearrangement uses TRBV9 and TRBJ1-2; D may be TRBD1 (5 bases). The CDR3 is 16 amino acids. Trimming shortened V by 3 bases and J by 0 bases, and 15 bases separated the two germline ends. The germline gives CDR1 SGDLS, CDR2 YYNGEE. CDR3 sequence reads: CASSAGEGGTNYGYTF. In DNA form, the CDR3 reads TGTGCCAGCAGCGCGGGGGAGGGCGGAACTAACTATGGCTACACCTTC. Looking up the rest from reference TRBV9 and TRBJ1-2 gives the full variable domain: DSGVTQTPKHLITATGQRVTLRCSPRSGDLSVYWYQQSLDQGLQFLIQYYNGEERAKGNILERFSAQQFPDLHSELNLSSLELGDSALYFCASSAGEGGTNYGYTFGSGTRLTVV.

The J gene is TRBJ2-5, the V gene TRBV7-8; 7 bases are a match to TRBD2. CDR1 SGHVS and CDR2 FQNEAQ come from the germline V gene. The V gene end was trimmed by 1 base and the J gene end by 5 bases; junction bases not matched to a gene: 16. The CDR3 runs 18 residues. The CDR3 here is CASSLVFSGTYSVETQYF. The CDR3 DNA sequence: TGTGCCAGCAGCTTAGTTTTCAGCGGGACGTACTCTGTTGAGACCCAGTACTTC.

The CDR3 sequence is CASSREVDREAFF. For the CDR3, the DNA is TGTGCCAGCAGCCGCGAAGTTGACAGGGAGGCTTTCTTT. This chain connects TRBV7-9 to TRBJ1-1; 7 nucleotides match TRBD1. The V gene's germline CDR1 is SEHNR and CDR2 FQNEAQ (reference sequence). The CDR3 contains 13 residues. The ends lost 5 bases at V and 11 bases at J; junction bases unmatched: 11.

The chain has TRBV7-8 and TRBJ2-5, with 11 bases lining up with TRBD2. Germline values: CDR1 SGHVS, CDR2 FQNEAQ. J lost 1 base, V lost 5 bases, and 6 bases had no gene match. The CDR3 totals 16 residues. CDR3 loop: CASSPIGLAGQETQYF. The CDR3 DNA reads as TGTGCCAGCAGCCCCATAGGACTAGCGGGCCAAGAGACCCAGTACTTC.

V usage is TRBV5-6 and J usage is TRBJ1-2; D ambiguous. The V end lost 2 bases, the J end lost 4 bases, and 12 bases lay between the germline ends. The length of the CDR3 is 14 residues. Germline V gene lookup returns CDR1 SGHDT and CDR2 YYEEEE. This CDR3 reads CASSLPDQVYGYTF. The DNA of the CDR3 is TGTGCCAGCAGCTTACCAGATCAGGTCTATGGCTACACCTTC. Filled out from reference TRBV5-6 and TRBJ1-2, the complete variable domain reads DAGVTQSPTHLIKTRGQQVTLRCSPKSGHDTVSWYQQALGQGPQFIFQYYEEEERQRGNFPDRFSGHQFPNYSSELNVNALLLGDSALYLCASSLPDQVYGYTFGSGTRLTVV.

The chain links TRBV27 to TRBJ2-1, with 12 bases identical to TRBD2. The length of the CDR3 is 16 residues. In germline, CDR1 is MNHEY, CDR2 SMNVEV (reference sequence). V shed 6 bases, J shed 6 bases, and the junction held 9 bases outside the gene matches. The CDR3 DNA reads as TGTGCCAGCAGCGCTACGGGACTAGCGGGCCCCAATGAGCAGTTCTTC. It specifies CASSATGLAGPNEQFF.

The rearrangement links TRBV30 to TRBJ1-3, with 8 bases fitting TRBD1. V lost 1 base to trimming and J lost 0 bases; unmatched junction nucleotides: 8. The CDR3 extends over 17 amino acids. The germline V gene has CDR1 GTSNPN and CDR2 SVGIG (reference sequence). The CDR3: CAWSAGLTGVSGNTIYF. Here the CDR3 DNA reads TGTGCCTGGAGTGCCGGATTGACAGGGGTCTCTGGAAACACCATATATTTT.

The chain is built from TRBV7-2 and TRBJ1-2; TRBD1 aligns across 11 bases. J gave up 6 bases and V 0 bases, and 3 bases lay outside the gene matches. Germline lookup yields CDR1 SGHTA and CDR2 FQGNSA. This CDR3 region has 15 residues. CDR3 sequence (DNA): TGTGCCAGCAGCTTAGCGCGGACAGGGGGCCATGGCTACACCTTC. This translates into CASSLARTGGHGYTF.